The TCR beta chain described here comes from a study of blood T cell repertoires in COVID-19. Source study methods: Amplification of reference gene primers was used by the study to estimate nucleated cell counts. The table came from immunoSEQ multiplex PCR; TCRdb's copy has only in-frame clones and leaves some out. V, J and clone size were drawn from that table, and D and trimming were deduced from the DNA. The sample holds 150,000 to 200,000 clones, nearly 90% seen once. The specimen sequenced was peripheral blood. This clonotype was obtained from a man in his fifties with acute or convalescent COVID-19.

The CDR3 loop reads CASRTSGRGYEQYF. DNA of the CDR3: TGTGCCAGTAGGACTAGCGGGAGGGGCTACGAGCAGTACTTC. This rearrangement joins TRBV19 to TRBJ2-7, with TRBD2 matching 14 bases. CDR3 length: 14 amino acids. CDR1 and CDR2 (germline): LNHDA, SQIVND (reference sequence). V was pared by 6 bases and J by 3 bases, with 1 base of the junction left unmatched.